The present TCR beta chain was sequenced within a study of T cell responses to AZD1222 COVID-19 vaccine. Profiled with immunoSEQ multiplex PCR; TCRdb holds only in-frame clones, not every one. The sample contains around 180,000 clones, roughly nine tenths of which appear only once. V dropped 2 bases and J dropped 4 bases, with 8 bases sitting between them. This CDR3 is 13 amino acids long. Germline-derived CDR1 and CDR2 are SGHVS and FQNEAQ. This clone occurred once. V usage is TRBV7-8 and J usage is TRBJ1-1; D uncertain. The material was peripheral blood, obtained on day 0 of AZD1222 vaccination. The TCR was taken from an adult in good health. CDR3 bases: TGTGCCAGCAGCTTATCTCGTAGCACTGAAGCTTTCTTT. Protein sequence: CASSLSRSTEAFF.